These 12 T cell receptor beta chains were sequenced from one sample in a study of T-cell memory formation after mild COVID-19 listed by TCRdb under 2021. The method was 5' RACE. TCRdb shows the sequencer as Illumina NovaSeq 6000. In-frame beta chains were kept once TCRdb had trimmed the public reads at Q25 with fastp and called clones with MiXCR. Rows merge per CDR3 protein into single entries with the most common DNA and genes. The sample includes about 350,000 distinct CDR3 sequences, with roughly 13% observed a single time. The ten largest clonotypes hold over 20% of the sample. Sequences were obtained from PBMCs or a T cell subset sorted from them (not recorded which). The receptors were gathered from a man between 18 and 35 years old who had mild COVID-19 (a few samples of this study predate the infection). The sample titles of this study are shuffled in the database, so cell type and time point are left out; the donor was told from shared clones.

The V call is TRBV27, the J call TRBJ2-7, with D hard to call. CDR3 length equals 13 residues. Germline CDR1 and CDR2: MNHEY and SMNVEV (reference sequence). Trimming took 3 bases from V and 1 from J, leaving 7 bases between them. In nucleotides, the CDR3 is TGTGCCAGCAGTTTTTCACTTTCCTACGAGCAGTACTTC. Translating gives CASSFSLSYEQYF.

This clonotype was observed at least ten times. The V gene is TRBV9, the J gene TRBJ2-3; D unclear. The CDR3 runs to 12 residues. CDR1 and CDR2 (germline): SGDLS, YYNGEE. Trimming cost V 4 bases and J 2 bases, with 5 bases left between them. The CDR3 spells CASSPFTDTQYF. CDR3 nucleotide sequence: TGTGCCAGCAGCCCCTTCACAGATACGCAGTATTTT.

The chain couples TRBV5-1 to TRBJ2-5; maybe TRBD2 (7 bases). The germline CDR1 and CDR2 sequences are SGHRS and YFSETQ. The V end lost 1 base, the J end lost 2 bases, and 12 bases lay between the germline ends. CDR3 length: 15 amino acids. The CDR3 sequence is CASSLTGGQQETQYF. The DNA for the CDR3 is TGCGCCAGCAGCTTGACGGGAGGACAGCAAGAGACCCAGTACTTC.

This clonotype appeared a few times. V and J are TRBV7-2 and TRBJ2-7; D is uncertain. V was clipped by 4 bases and J by 6 bases, with 13 bases between them. Germline CDR1 SGHTA, CDR2 FQGNSA. The CDR3 spans 13 residues. The CDR3 sequence is CASSSSPVGEQYF. Written as DNA, the CDR3 is TGTGCCAGCAGCTCCTCCCCCGTCGGCGAGCAGTACTTC.

J is TRBJ2-7 and V is TRBV28, with TRBD1 matching over 10 bases. Trimming cost V 6 bases and J 0 bases; bases outside gene matches: 11. CDR3 size: 17 residues. Germline V gene sequence: CDR1 MDHEN, CDR2 SYDVKM. The CDR3 bases are TGTGCCAGCAGCCCCCCACCGGGACAGGGGAGCTCCTACGAGCAGTACGTC. This codes for CASSPPPGQGSSYEQYV.

The table lists this clonotype with a few counts. The DNA of the CDR3 is TGTGCTAGCCGTCGACAGGGGGCTAGGGAGCTGTTTTTT. Translation: CASRRQGARELFF. The chain combines TRBV7-7 with TRBJ2-2; TRBD1 agrees at 10 bases. The CDR3 runs 13 residues. CDR1 and CDR2 from the germline V gene are SSHAT and FNYEAQ (reference sequence).

V usage is TRBV29-1 and J usage is TRBJ2-3, with TRBD1 identical over 8 bases. J was trimmed by 3 bases and V by 0 bases; bases with no gene match: 5. The CDR3 length is 15 residues. Germline V gene sequence: CDR1 SQVTM, CDR2 ANQGSEA. CDR3 DNA sequence: TGCAGCGTTGAAGATTCAGGGGGCCTGACAGATACGCAGTATTTT. Its translation is CSVEDSGGLTDTQYF.

The table lists this clonotype with a few counts. The V call is TRBV3-1, the J call TRBJ1-1; no definite D call. The germline V gene encodes CDR1 LGHDT and CDR2 YNNKEL (reference sequence). The CDR3 has 14 residues. Between the trimmed V and J ends, which lost 6 bases and 1 base, there was a span of 12 bases. CDR3 loop: CASRDGRQNTEAFF. The CDR3 DNA follows: TGTGCCAGCAGGGACGGACGACAGAACACTGAAGCTTTCTTT.

The chain combines TRBV7-2 with TRBJ2-2; D gene ambiguous. Germline lookup yields CDR1 SGHTA and CDR2 FQGNSA. With 0 bases removed from V and 8 bases from J, the gap between germline ends came to 10 bases. CDR3 length: 14 residues. The CDR3 region is CASSLALVIGELFF. CDR3 DNA: TGTGCCAGCAGCTTAGCGCTAGTGATTGGGGAGCTGTTTTTT. The complete variable domain, with remaining parts taken from reference TRBV7-2 and TRBJ2-2, reads GAGVSQSPSNKVTEKGKDVELRCDPISGHTALYWYRQSLGQGLEFLIYFQGNSAPDKSGLPSDRFSAERTGGSVSTLTIQRTQQEDSAVYLCASSLALVIGELFFGEGSRLTVL.

There are a few counts of this clonotype. The chain combines TRBV6-5 with TRBJ2-7; D is possibly TRBD2 (6 bases). The CDR3 spans 17 residues. The germline CDR1 and CDR2 sequences are MNHEY and SVGAGI. V was cut by 0 bases and J by 2 bases, with 17 bases left in between. CDR3 sequence reads: CASSYSSLARGTYEQYF. The CDR3 nucleotides read TGTGCCAGCAGTTACTCTTCCCTTGCGCGGGGCACCTACGAGCAGTACTTC.

The chain joins TRBV28 to TRBJ2-1; TRBD1 or TRBD2 may be the D gene (5 bases each). V lost 7 bases, J lost 7 bases, and 17 bases lay in between. The CDR3 consists of 14 residues. Germline V CDR1 and CDR2: MDHEN, SYDVKM. The CDR3 region is CASISSAWGNEQFF. The CDR3 region has the DNA TGTGCCAGCATATCCTCCGCTTGGGGGAATGAGCAGTTCTTC.

The chain has TRBV7-2 and TRBJ2-5; D unclear. Germline loops: CDR1 SGHTA, CDR2 FQGNSA. The CDR3 is 14 amino acids. Trimming took off 4 bases at V and 5 bases at J, with 14 bases between the two ends. The CDR3, as DNA: TGTGCCAGCAGCTCTACCAGAGCTTGGGAGACCCAGTACTTC. It is translated as CASSSTRAWETQYF.